Following are 25 T cell receptor beta chains from one sample sequenced in a study of shared clonotypes between healthy human individuals (dated by TCRdb to the early 2020s). Library generation was performed with the immunoSEQ multiplex PCR assay. As stored in TCRdb, this immuneACCESS dataset retains in-frame rearrangements with V and J assigned. A fraction of the clones does not appear; measured against another copy, unresolved V genes explain less than half of the discrepancy, and the remainder lacks a known reason. In all, the sample holds approximately 2.4 million clones, and about 94% of those were seen once. Over 0.1% of the sample is in the top ten clones. Source material: naive CD4+ T cells sorted from blood. The cell subset or site label on this specimen signifies: CD45RA+ positively selected. All receptors derive from a man in his late teens or twenties in good health.

The rearrangement uses TRBV11-3 and TRBJ2-1, with 7 bases identical to TRBD1. The J segment lost 4 bases and the V segment lost 4 bases, leaving 10 bases of the junction unmatched. The CDR3 is made up of 16 amino acids. CDR1 and CDR2 from the germline V gene are SGHNT and YENEEA. CDR3 protein: CASSSGGSGPYNEQFF. The CDR3 nucleotides read TGTGCCAGCAGCTCAGGGGGTTCGGGCCCTTACAATGAGCAGTTCTTC.

J is TRBJ1-2 and V is TRBV2, with a weak D call TRBD1 (5 bases). Germline V lookup: CDR1 SNHLY, CDR2 FYNNEI. V lost 8 bases, J lost 4 bases, and 11 bases lay in between. The CDR3 runs 12 residues. The CDR3 region is CASGGGIYGYTF. The CDR3 region has the DNA TGTGCCAGCGGCGGGGGAATCTATGGCTACACCTTC.

V is TRBV14 and J is TRBJ2-7; D gene uncertain. Trimming stripped 4 bases from V and 0 bases from J, with 7 bases between. The CDR3 contains 13 residues. Germline assignment: CDR1 SGHDN and CDR2 FVKESK. The chain's CDR3 is CASSRSISYEQYF. CDR3 sequence (DNA): TGTGCCAGCAGCCGCTCCATCTCCTACGAGCAGTACTTC. Complete variable domain (other parts from reference TRBV14 and TRBJ2-7): EAGVTQFPSHSVIEKGQTVTLRCDPISGHDNLYWYRRVMGKEIKFLLHFVKESKQDESGMPNNRFLAERTGGTYSTLKVQPAELEDSGVYFCASSRSISYEQYFGPGTRLTVT.

The rearrangement links TRBV5-4 to TRBJ2-7; 7 bases are a match to TRBD1. The CDR3 extends over 14 amino acids. V shed 4 bases and J 2 bases; nucleotides not matched to a gene: 6. From germline, CDR1 is SGHNT and CDR2 YYREEE (reference sequence). CDR3 in amino acids: CASSLDRRTYEQYF. The DNA of the CDR3 is TGTGCCAGCAGCCTGGACAGGAGAACCTACGAGCAGTACTTC.

The chain joins TRBV11-2 to TRBJ2-5, with 9 bases identical to TRBD2. The CDR3 runs to 16 residues. With V trimmed by 0 bases and J by 2 bases, 4 bases remained unmatched. CDR1 SGHAT and CDR2 FQNNGV come from the germline V gene. The CDR3 nucleotides are TGTGCCAGCAGCTTAGAGTGGCTAGCGGGGCAAGAGACCCAGTACTTC. This encodes CASSLEWLAGQETQYF.

This chain's CDR3 is CASSPGRKLFF. In DNA form, the CDR3 reads TGTGCCAGCAGCCCGGGGAGGAAACTGTTTTTT. The chain uses TRBV6-1 and TRBJ1-4; D remains ambiguous. V was trimmed by 6 bases and J by 11 bases, leaving 10 bases between them. Looked up from germline, CDR1 is MNHNS and CDR2 is SASEGT. The CDR3 has 11 amino acids.

The chain has TRBV2 and TRBJ2-3; D could derive from TRBD1 or TRBD2 (5 bases each). V dropped 7 bases and J dropped 0 bases, with 11 bases sitting between them. The CDR3 runs to 14 residues. Per the germline V gene, CDR1 is SNHLY and CDR2 is FYNNEI. CDR3 sequence (DNA): TGTGCCAGCACTCGGGGCCCCAGCACAGATACGCAGTATTTT. It encodes CASTRGPSTDTQYF.

This chain links TRBV30 with TRBJ2-2; D might be TRBD1 (6 bases). Germline-derived CDR1 and CDR2 are GTSNPN and SVGIG (reference sequence). This CDR3 region has 14 residues. V gave up 5 bases and J gave up 5 bases, with 15 bases separating them. The CDR3 loop reads CAWERTVGTGELFF. CDR3 DNA: TGTGCCTGGGAGAGGACAGTAGGGACCGGGGAGCTGTTTTTT.

In this sample, this clone turned up once. The V and J genes are TRBV15 and TRBJ1-3; D remains unclear. V was clipped by 2 bases and J by 6 bases, with 8 bases between them. Germline V gene data show CDR1 as LNHNV and CDR2 as YYDKDF (reference sequence). This CDR3 spans 13 amino acids. In DNA form, the CDR3 reads TGTGCCACCAGCAGACAAACCCAAAACACCATATATTTT. It yields the protein CATSRQTQNTIYF.

This clone was seen only once. This chain joins TRBV7-9 and TRBJ1-5; 12 nucleotides agree with TRBD1. This CDR3 has 15 amino acids. V shed 5 bases and J 11 bases; nucleotides not matched to a gene: 10. Germline CDR1 reads SEHNR; CDR2 reads FQNEAQ (reference sequence). The CDR3 protein is CASSIGDRGQGAQHF. The CDR3 coding sequence is TGTGCCAGCAGCATCGGGGACAGGGGGCAGGGGGCCCAGCATTTT.

The gene calls are TRBV9 and TRBJ2-2; possibly TRBD2 for D (5 bases). The length of the CDR3 is 15 residues. CDR1 is SGDLS and CDR2 is YYNGEE in the germline V gene. V was cut by 1 base and J by 4 bases, with 11 bases left in between. CDR3 residues: CASSVSLASTGELFF. DNA for the CDR3: TGTGCCAGCAGCGTAAGTCTAGCTAGCACCGGGGAGCTGTTTTTT.

The chain combines TRBV6-6 with TRBJ1-1; maybe TRBD1 (6 bases). The CDR3 has 16 amino acids. The V end lost 0 bases, the J end lost 0 bases, and 11 bases lay between the germline ends. Looked up from germline, CDR1 is MNHNY and CDR2 is SVGAGI (reference sequence). Written as DNA, the CDR3 is TGTGCCAGCAGTTACTCGGGGGGCAGCATGAACACTGAAGCTTTCTTT. This translates into CASSYSGGSMNTEAFF.

For the CDR3, the DNA is TGCGCCAGCAGCCAAGAAAGGGCCAGCTCTGGAAACACCATATATTTT. Protein product: CASSQERASSGNTIYF. The J gene is TRBJ1-3, the V gene TRBV4-1, with D hard to call. This CDR3 is 16 amino acids long. Germline CDR1 MGHRA, CDR2 YSYEKL. V was shortened by 0 bases and J by 0 bases, with 9 bases between the two germline ends.

This chain joins TRBV27 and TRBJ1-5, with D hard to call. V was clipped by 1 base and J by 2 bases, with 9 bases between them. Germline CDR1 is MNHEY and CDR2 is SMNVEV (reference sequence). The CDR3 extends over 15 amino acids. The CDR3 DNA follows: TGTGCCAGCAGTTTATTCGGATCGGGCAATCAGCCCCAGCATTTT. Translated, it gives CASSLFGSGNQPQHF.

The gene calls are TRBV28 and TRBJ2-3, with TRBD2 matching 12 bases. Trimming removed 6 bases from V and 0 bases from J; junction bases left unmatched: 13. The CDR3 has 19 residues. The germline V gene encodes CDR1 MDHEN and CDR2 SYDVKM. CDR3: CASSPGWTSGDSSTDTQYF. As DNA, the CDR3 is TGTGCCAGCAGCCCCGGCTGGACTAGCGGGGATTCTAGCACAGATACGCAGTATTTT. Full variable domain (rest looked up from reference TRBV28 and TRBJ2-3): DVKVTQSSRYLVKRTGEKVFLECVQDMDHENMFWYRQDPGLGLRLIYFSYDVKMKEKGDIPEGYSVSREKKERFSLILESASTNQTSMYLCASSPGWTSGDSSTDTQYFGPGTRLTVL.

The chain couples TRBV9 to TRBJ2-7, with D tentatively TRBD2 (6 bases). CDR1 SGDLS and CDR2 YYNGEE come from the germline V gene. V was shortened by 4 bases and J by 2 bases, with 16 bases between the two germline ends. The length of the CDR3 is 15 residues. The chain's CDR3 is CASSPPGVGAYEQYF. CDR3 DNA: TGTGCCAGCAGCCCCCCGGGAGTAGGCGCCTACGAGCAGTACTTC.

This chain connects TRBV6-5 to TRBJ2-1; no reliable D call. This CDR3 has 15 amino acids. The germline CDR1 and CDR2 sequences are MNHEY and SVGAGI. The V end lost 10 bases, the J end lost 0 bases, and 16 bases lay between the germline ends. The CDR3 nucleotides are TGTGCCACCTTTCCCGGGCCGAGCTCCTACAATGAGCAGTTCTTC. It codes for CATFPGPSSYNEQFF.

On this clone: The sample holds other DNA sequences that translate to the same CDR3. The chain recombines TRBV9 with TRBJ2-7; TRBD1 aligns across 8 bases. V dropped 2 bases and J dropped 2; count of bases not matched to a gene: 3. Germline V gene lookup returns CDR1 SGDLS and CDR2 YYNGEE. The CDR3 runs to 14 residues. In nucleotides, the CDR3 is TGTGCCAGCAGCGTTGGACAGGGTCCCTACGAGCAGTACTTC. Protein sequence: CASSVGQGPYEQYF.

The gene calls are TRBV15 and TRBJ2-7; TRBD2 might be the D (6 bases). V was shortened by 6 bases and J by 5 bases, with 14 bases between the two germline ends. There are 13 residues in the CDR3. In germline, CDR1 is LNHNV, CDR2 YYDKDF (reference sequence). The CDR3 spells CATRGTGAHEQYF. CDR3 in DNA: TGTGCCACCAGAGGGACGGGAGCCCACGAGCAGTACTTC.

This clone was seen once. V and J are TRBV5-1 and TRBJ1-5; 7 bases match TRBD1. The junction had 0 bases not matched to a gene; V was cut back by 0 bases and J by 9 bases. The CDR3 totals 12 residues. Germline CDR1 reads SGHRS; CDR2 reads YFSETQ. The CDR3 sequence is CASSLAGGPQHF. The CDR3 nucleotides are TGCGCCAGCAGCTTGGCAGGGGGGCCCCAGCATTTT.

A word on this clone: It is unclear where the CDR3 begins or ends on the DNA, so no DNA is shown, and the CDR3 is as TCRdb lists it. The chain links TRBV11-3 to TRBJ1-1. The CDR3 is 13 residues long, ends included. Germline-derived CDR1 and CDR2 are SGHNT and YENEEA. CDR3 sequence: CASSFGPGREAFF.

This chain uses TRBV4-1 with TRBJ1-6; 7 bases line up with TRBD1. This CDR3 contains 16 residues. The germline gives CDR1 MGHRA, CDR2 YSYEKL. V was pared by 2 bases and J by 7 bases, with 8 bases of the junction left unmatched. The CDR3 DNA reads TGCGCCAGCAGCCAATACGGGACAGACCTAAATTCACCCCTCCACTTT. Its translation: CASSQYGTDLNSPLHF.

This chain joins TRBV10-3 and TRBJ1-1; D is unresolved. The CDR3 is 12 residues long. Germline values: CDR1 ENHRY, CDR2 SYGVKD. V was pared by 10 bases and J by 0 bases, with 9 bases between. CDR3 sequence: CATTSMNTEAFF. CDR3 in DNA: TGTGCCACTACTAGTATGAACACTGAAGCTTTCTTT.

Concerning this clone: Distinct nucleotide sequences in the sample also encode this CDR3. The V and J genes are TRBV2 and TRBJ1-5; D gene ambiguous. Germline CDR1 SNHLY, CDR2 FYNNEI. The V end lost 7 bases, the J end lost 0 bases, and 7 bases lay between the germline ends. The CDR3 consists of 13 residues. The CDR3, as DNA: TGTGCCAGCACCCAGGATAGCAATCAGCCCCAGCATTTT. This sequence encodes CASTQDSNQPQHF. The entire variable domain, with the rest obtained from reference TRBV2 and TRBJ1-5, is as follows: EPEVTQTPSHQVTQMGQEVILRCVPISNHLYFYWYRQILGQKVEFLVSFYNNEISEKSEIFDDQFSVERPDGSNFTLKIRSTKLEDSAMYFCASTQDSNQPQHFGDGTRLSIL.

V usage is TRBV20-1 and J usage is TRBJ1-1; D call uncertain. The V end was cut by 3 bases, the J end by 7 bases, with 9 bases between. Per the germline V gene, CDR1 is DFQATT and CDR2 is SNEGSKA (reference sequence). The CDR3 has 11 amino acids. The CDR3 DNA reads TGCAGTGCTAGTCTAGGAAATGAAGCTTTCTTT. Translated: CSASLGNEAFF.